Listed below are T cell receptor beta chains from one sample, sequenced in a study of cytomegalovirus exposure and HLA in healthy donors. Here immunoSEQ multiplex PCR was the method, and the copy in TCRdb shows in-frame clones only, minus some. Of fewer than 120,000 clones detected, less than 85% appear once; the ten largest clones hold roughly 13%. Material: PBMCs. These receptors came from a man aged 25 to 45 in good health and CMV-seropositive. The CDR3 runs from the conserved cysteine through the conserved F or W. The D gene is left open where the match is weak. Some rows mark clone size as missing; the rest say once, few, many or name a class of expanded clone.

v_call: TRBV18
clone_size: .
j_call: TRBJ2-2
d_call: .
cdr3_aa: CASSPFEVNTGELFF
cdr3_nt: TGTGCCAGCTCACCCTTTGAGGTGAACACCGGGGAGCTGTTTTTT

v_call: TRBV2
clone_size: .
j_call: TRBJ1-4
d_call: TRBD1
cdr3_aa: CASSEVQGNEKLFF
cdr3_nt: TGTGCCAGCAGTGAAGTACAGGGGAATGAAAAACTGTTTTTT

v_call: TRBV21-1
clone_size: .
j_call: TRBJ2-7
d_call: .
cdr3_aa: CASRNGVSGGRPYEQYF
cdr3_nt: TGTGCCAGCAGGAACGGGGTGTCCGGAGGGAGGCCCTACGAGCAGTACTTC

v_call: TRBV6-6
clone_size: .
j_call: TRBJ1-1
d_call: .
cdr3_aa: CASSYGGTEAFF
cdr3_nt: TGTGCCAGCAGTTACGGGGGGACTGAAGCTTTCTTT

v_call: TRBV19
clone_size: few
j_call: TRBJ2-1
d_call: .
cdr3_aa: CAAGQNKGYNEQFF
cdr3_nt: TGTGCCGCTGGACAGAACAAAGGCTACAATGAGCAGTTCTTC

v_call: TRBV7-9
clone_size: .
j_call: TRBJ1-6
d_call: TRBD1
cdr3_aa: CASSLEGANSPLHF
cdr3_nt: TGTGCCAGCAGCTTGGAGGGGGCTAATTCACCCCTCCACTTT

v_call: TRBV9
clone_size: .
j_call: TRBJ2-6
d_call: TRBD1
cdr3_aa: CASSDPLAGGSLGANVLTF
cdr3_nt: TGTGCCAGCAGCGACCCGTTGGCAGGGGGTTCTCTAGGGGCCAACGTCCTGACTTTC

v_call: TRBV9
clone_size: .
j_call: TRBJ2-3
d_call: .
cdr3_aa: CASSVEGARTDTQYF
cdr3_nt: TGTGCCAGCAGCGTAGAGGGAGCTCGCACAGATACGCAGTATTTT

v_call: TRBV19
clone_size: .
j_call: TRBJ2-2
d_call: TRBD1
cdr3_aa: CATRQGARTGELFF
cdr3_nt: TGTGCCACACGACAGGGGGCGCGCACCGGGGAGCTGTTTTTT

v_call: TRBV10-2
clone_size: .
j_call: TRBJ2-7
d_call: TRBD2
cdr3_aa: CASRPAGGVYEQYF
cdr3_nt: TGCGCCAGCAGACCTGCGGGGGGGGTCTACGAGCAGTACTTC

v_call: TRBV7-9
clone_size: .
j_call: TRBJ2-5
d_call: .
cdr3_aa: CASSFRVQETQYF
cdr3_nt: TGTGCCAGCAGCTTCCGGGTCCAAGAGACCCAGTACTTC

v_call: TRBV27
clone_size: .
j_call: TRBJ2-5
d_call: .
cdr3_aa: CASSFVGGPIETQYF
cdr3_nt: TGTGCCAGCAGTTTTGTGGGGGGGCCCATAGAGACCCAGTACTTC

v_call: TRBV28
clone_size: once
j_call: TRBJ2-7
d_call: TRBD1
cdr3_aa: CASSSRQGTYEQYF
cdr3_nt: TGTGCCAGCAGTTCCCGACAGGGTACCTACGAGCAGTACTTC

v_call: TRBV29-1
clone_size: .
j_call: TRBJ2-5
d_call: TRBD2
cdr3_aa: CSEAGGIKETQYF
cdr3_nt: TGCAGCGAGGCGGGGGGAATTAAAGAGACCCAGTACTTC

v_call: TRBV7-2
clone_size: .
j_call: TRBJ1-2
d_call: TRBD1
cdr3_aa: CASSPRTGEYGYTF
cdr3_nt: TGTGCCAGCAGCCCACGGACAGGGGAATATGGCTACACCTTC

v_call: TRBV7-2
clone_size: .
j_call: TRBJ2-1
d_call: .
cdr3_aa: CASSPGPTGQFF
cdr3_nt: TGTGCCAGCTCTCCAGGTCCCACCGGGCAGTTCTTC

v_call: TRBV27
clone_size: .
j_call: TRBJ1-1
d_call: .
cdr3_aa: CASSAGGVLSNTEAFF
cdr3_nt: TGTGCCAGCAGTGCGGGGGGGGTTTTATCGAACACTGAAGCTTTCTTT

v_call: TRBV25-1
clone_size: few
j_call: TRBJ2-5
d_call: .
cdr3_aa: CASRDGGRETQYF
cdr3_nt: TGTGCCAGCAGAGACGGGGGGCGTGAGACCCAGTACTTC

v_call: TRBV27
clone_size: .
j_call: TRBJ2-1
d_call: .
cdr3_aa: CASSPPNSNEQFF
cdr3_nt: TGTGCCAGCAGTCCCCCCAACAGCAATGAGCAGTTCTTC

v_call: TRBV29-1
clone_size: .
j_call: TRBJ1-5
d_call: .
cdr3_aa: CSVGGGAGQPQHF
cdr3_nt: TGCAGCGTTGGGGGGGGCGCAGGTCAGCCCCAGCATTTT

v_call: TRBV6-6
clone_size: .
j_call: TRBJ1-2
d_call: .
cdr3_aa: CASSNRNNYGYTF
cdr3_nt: TGTGCCAGCAGTAACAGGAACAACTATGGCTACACCTTC

v_call: TRBV4-3
clone_size: once
j_call: TRBJ2-3
d_call: .
cdr3_aa: CASSQDRGSLGDTQYF
cdr3_nt: TGCGCCAGCAGCCAAGACCGCGGCTCCCTGGGAGATACGCAGTATTTT

v_call: TRBV27
clone_size: .
j_call: TRBJ2-6
d_call: TRBD1
cdr3_aa: CASSSWDRANSGANVLTF
cdr3_nt: TGTGCCAGCAGTAGCTGGGACAGGGCCAACTCTGGGGCCAACGTCCTGACTTTC

v_call: TRBV29-1
clone_size: few
j_call: TRBJ2-2
d_call: .
cdr3_aa: CSVDPAKGTGELFF
cdr3_nt: TGCAGCGTTGACCCAGCTAAGGGGACCGGGGAGCTGTTTTTT

v_call: TRBV7-9
clone_size: .
j_call: TRBJ1-2
d_call: TRBD1
cdr3_aa: CASSLLGTGANYGCTF
cdr3_nt: TGTGCCAGCAGCTTATTGGGGACAGGGGCGAACTATGGCTGCACCTTC

v_call: TRBV6-5
clone_size: .
j_call: TRBJ1-5
d_call: .
cdr3_aa: CASSYSLGAQPQHF
cdr3_nt: TGTGCCAGCAGTTACTCGCTAGGTGCTCAGCCCCAGCATTTT

v_call: TRBV6-5
clone_size: .
j_call: TRBJ2-5
d_call: .
cdr3_aa: CATSLGGETQYF
cdr3_nt: TGTGCCACCTCGCTGGGCGGGGAGACCCAGTACTTC

v_call: TRBV27
clone_size: .
j_call: TRBJ1-1
d_call: TRBD1
cdr3_aa: CASRLGQGASTEAFF
cdr3_nt: TGTGCCAGCAGGCTGGGACAGGGGGCAAGTACTGAAGCTTTCTTT

v_call: TRBV7-9
clone_size: .
j_call: TRBJ1-1
d_call: .
cdr3_aa: CASSLVRDTEAFF
cdr3_nt: TGTGCCAGCAGCTTAGTCAGGGACACTGAAGCTTTCTTT

v_call: TRBV5-6
clone_size: .
j_call: TRBJ1-2
d_call: TRBD1
cdr3_aa: CASSPWVGGGGNDYGYTF
cdr3_nt: TGTGCCAGCAGCCCCTGGGTAGGGGGCGGGGGGAATGACTATGGCTACACCTTC

v_call: TRBV6-1
clone_size: .
j_call: TRBJ2-2
d_call: .
cdr3_aa: CASTRRGLNTGELFF
cdr3_nt: TGTGCCAGCACGCGGCGGGGCCTTAACACCGGGGAGCTGTTTTTT

v_call: TRBV9
clone_size: .
j_call: TRBJ1-4
d_call: TRBD1
cdr3_aa: CASSVAGGEGVEKLFF
cdr3_nt: TGTGCCAGCAGCGTTGCAGGGGGCGAAGGGGTTGAAAAACTGTTTTTT

v_call: TRBV5-1
clone_size: .
j_call: TRBJ2-5
d_call: .
cdr3_aa: CASSPRRAPEETQYF
cdr3_nt: TGCGCCAGCAGCCCCCGAAGAGCCCCCGAAGAGACCCAGTACTTC

v_call: TRBV10-1
clone_size: .
j_call: TRBJ2-5
d_call: TRBD2
cdr3_aa: CASSDASGGQETQYF
cdr3_nt: TGCGCCAGCAGTGATGCTAGCGGGGGACAAGAGACCCAGTACTTC

v_call: TRBV27
clone_size: .
j_call: TRBJ2-5
d_call: TRBD1
cdr3_aa: CASSSTPPGTGALYQETQYF
cdr3_nt: TGTGCCAGCAGTTCCACCCCGCCTGGGACAGGGGCTTTGTACCAAGAGACCCAGTACTTC

v_call: TRBV9
clone_size: .
j_call: TRBJ2-3
d_call: .
cdr3_aa: CASSPSGQPTDTQYF
cdr3_nt: TGTGCCAGCAGCCCTAGCGGACAGCCCACAGATACGCAGTATTTT

v_call: TRBV28
clone_size: .
j_call: TRBJ2-7
d_call: .
cdr3_aa: CASRDPTGSKEQYF
cdr3_nt: TGTGCCAGCAGGGATCCGACGGGATCAAAAGAGCAGTACTTC

v_call: TRBV7-2
clone_size: few
j_call: TRBJ2-3
d_call: .
cdr3_aa: CASSLDGGWADTQYF
cdr3_nt: TGTGCCAGCAGCTTAGATGGGGGCTGGGCAGATACGCAGTATTTT

v_call: TRBV6-1
clone_size: .
j_call: TRBJ1-1
d_call: .
cdr3_aa: CASSEAGAISVTEAFF
cdr3_nt: TGTGCCAGCAGTGAAGCGGGAGCCATTTCGGTCACTGAAGCTTTCTTT

v_call: TRBV18
clone_size: .
j_call: TRBJ2-2
d_call: .
cdr3_aa: CASSPLRTETTGELFF
cdr3_nt: TGTGCCAGCTCACCGCTTAGGACAGAGACCACCGGGGAGCTGTTTTTT

v_call: TRBV2
clone_size: .
j_call: TRBJ1-2
d_call: TRBD1
cdr3_aa: CASGGTGGGGYTF
cdr3_nt: TGTGCCAGCGGAGGGACAGGGGGCGGTGGCTACACCTTC

v_call: TRBV27
clone_size: .
j_call: TRBJ1-2
d_call: TRBD1
cdr3_aa: CASSLAGTDYGYTF
cdr3_nt: TGTGCCAGCAGTTTAGCCGGGACAGACTATGGCTACACCTTC